This is a list of T cell receptor beta chains from one sample in a study of T cell responses to AZD1222 COVID-19 vaccine. Using immunoSEQ multiplex PCR, the repertoire was profiled, and TCRdb retains in-frame clones only, with some absent. The sample contains roughly 200,000 clones, over 80% of which appear only once. This specimen was peripheral blood, taken on day 0 of AZD1222 vaccination. The receptors were gathered from an adult in good health. Each CDR3 is given with its conserved first and last residue. A D gene is named only where the DNA matches it firmly. Not all rows give a size; the values are once, few, many and, for expanded clones, a class.

D gene | J gene | clone size | V gene | CDR3 protein | CDR3 DNA
NA | TRBJ1-6 | NA | TRBV27 | CASSFFQGGSPLHF | TGTGCCAGCAGTTTCTTTCAGGGAGGTTCACCCCTCCACTTT
TRBD1 | TRBJ1-1 | NA | TRBV4-2 | CASSQEGQGAQAFF | TGTGCCAGCAGCCAAGAGGGGCAGGGGGCTCAAGCTTTCTTT
NA | TRBJ1-4 | NA | TRBV7-9 | CASSQVNSEKLFF | TGTGCCAGCAGCCAGGTGAACTCTGAAAAACTGTTTTTT
NA | TRBJ1-6 | NA | TRBV28 | CASSFPRERRSPLHF | TGTGCCAGCAGTTTCCCCAGGGAAAGGAGGTCACCCCTCCACTTT
TRBD1 | TRBJ1-4 | NA | TRBV12-3/TRBV12-4 | CASSKDRGQQLFF | TGTGCCAGCAGCAAGGACAGGGGGCAGCAACTGTTTTTT
NA | TRBJ1-4 | NA | TRBV7-8 | CASSLIQQGPTRTNEKLFF | TGTGCCAGCAGCTTAATTCAGCAAGGCCCGACTCGCACTAATGAAAAACTGTTTTTT
TRBD1 | TRBJ2-5 | NA | TRBV28 | CASSSTGLETQYF | TGTGCCAGCAGTTCGACAGGGTTGGAGACCCAGTACTTC
NA | TRBJ2-6 | NA | TRBV28 | CASSFFGGPRISGANVLTF | TGTGCCAGCAGTTTTTTCGGGGGACCGAGAATCTCTGGGGCCAACGTCCTGACTTTC
NA | TRBJ2-2 | once | TRBV15 | CATSTRWDTGELFF | TGTGCCACCAGCACTAGGTGGGACACCGGGGAGCTGTTTTTT
NA | TRBJ1-1 | NA | TRBV3-1/TRBV3-2 | CASSHLRTENTEAFF | TGTGCCAGCAGCCACTTAAGGACAGAGAACACTGAAGCTTTCTTT
TRBD1 | TRBJ2-5 | NA | TRBV5-4 | CASSSRTGLGETQYF | TGTGCCAGCAGCTCAAGGACAGGGCTCGGGGAGACCCAGTACTTC
NA | TRBJ1-1 | NA | TRBV2 | CASNAKGDTEAFF | TGTGCCAGCAATGCAAAAGGGGACACTGAAGCTTTCTTT
NA | TRBJ2-2 | NA | TRBV6-6 | CASSPPGTVNTGELFF | TGTGCCAGCAGTCCTCCCGGGACCGTGAACACCGGGGAGCTGTTTTTT
TRBD1 | TRBJ1-2 | few | TRBV2 | CASSVGTGDSYGYTF | TGTGCCAGCAGTGTGGGGACAGGGGATAGCTATGGCTACACCTTC
NA | TRBJ2-7 | NA | TRBV28 | CASSRGLGQYF | TGTGCCAGCAGTCGGGGGTTGGGGCAGTACTTC
TRBD1 | TRBJ1-6 | NA | TRBV6-1 | CASSEFGGTANSPLHF | TGTGCCAGCAGTGAATTCGGAGGGACAGCCAATTCACCCCTCCACTTT
TRBD1 | TRBJ1-6 | NA | TRBV28 | CASSFTGAINSPLHF | TGTGCCAGCAGTTTCACAGGGGCGATAAATTCACCCCTCCACTTT
NA | TRBJ2-3 | NA | TRBV4-2 | CASSQSLGAVGDTQYF | TGTGCCAGCAGCCAATCTCTTGGAGCAGTTGGGGATACGCAGTATTTT